The 27 T cell receptor beta chains below come from one sample, sequenced in a study of control samples from healthy donors and cancer patients. Only in-frame clones appear in the TCRdb table, and some are missing; sequencing was by immunoSEQ multiplex PCR. The sample has approximately 99,000 clones; 82% are singletons. Source material: blood. These TCRs come from a man between 18 and 35 years old in good health.

V usage is TRBV5-1 and J usage is TRBJ2-1; 7 bases agree with TRBD1. This CDR3 comprises 15 residues. The V gene's germline CDR1 is SGHRS and CDR2 YFSETQ. V shed 2 bases and J 5 bases; nucleotides not matched to a gene: 7. The CDR3 sequence is CASSFTDRSNNEQFF. In DNA form, the CDR3 reads TGCGCCAGCAGCTTTACGGACAGGAGTAACAATGAGCAGTTCTTC.

CDR3 sequence (DNA): TGTGCCAGCAGCTACGAAGCGGGGGGGCCGTACGAGCAGTACTTC. This sequence encodes CASSYEAGGPYEQYF. The V and J genes are TRBV5-4 and TRBJ2-7; 10 bases are shared with TRBD2. V was clipped by 3 bases and J by 4 bases; unmatched bases: 7. CDR3 length: 15 amino acids. The V gene's germline CDR1 is SGHNT and CDR2 YYREEE (reference sequence).

The chain employs TRBV23-1 and TRBJ2-7; 10 bases map to TRBD2. TRBV23-1 is an ORF; its function is uncertain. The J segment lost 3 bases and the V segment lost 4 bases, leaving 12 bases of the junction unmatched. The length of the CDR3 is 17 residues. The CDR3 sequence: CASSLPQGTSEDYEQYV. CDR3 DNA sequence: TGCGCCAGCAGTCTCCCTCAAGGGACTAGCGAAGACTACGAGCAGTACGTC.

The V gene is TRBV9, the J gene TRBJ2-5; 8 nucleotides agree with TRBD2. V was pared by 0 bases and J by 3 bases, with 4 bases of the junction left unmatched. The CDR3 spans 15 residues. The V gene's germline CDR1 is SGDLS and CDR2 YYNGEE. CDR3 protein: CASSVGRGGKETQYF. The CDR3 DNA follows: TGTGCCAGCAGCGTAGGACGGGGGGGAAAAGAGACCCAGTACTTC.

This CDR3 is CASSVEISRTDTQYF. The CDR3 DNA sequence: TGTGCCAGCAGCGTAGAGATCTCAAGGACAGATACGCAGTATTTT. This chain joins TRBV9 and TRBJ2-3; no definite D call. Germline V gives CDR1 SGDLS, CDR2 YYNGEE. The CDR3 spans 15 residues. The germline V and J ends were trimmed by 0 bases and 3 bases, with 11 bases remaining between them.

V and J are TRBV27 and TRBJ1-1; a weak D match, TRBD1 (6 bases). The CDR3 totals 15 residues. Germline CDR1 MNHEY, CDR2 SMNVEV (reference sequence). V lost 4 bases and J lost 4, with 16 bases in between. In DNA form, the CDR3 reads TGTGCCAGCAGTTCCAGGGACATAAGGGGCACTGAAGCTTTCTTT. Its protein is CASSSRDIRGTEAFF.

The chain employs TRBV10-1 and TRBJ1-1; TRBD1 is a possible D gene (5 bases). The CDR3 contains 13 residues. V gave up 5 bases and J gave up 4 bases, with 11 bases separating them. CDR1 and CDR2 from the germline V gene are WNHNN and SYGVQD (reference sequence). The CDR3 spells CASSLDGTTEAFF. The CDR3 nucleotides read TGCGCCAGCAGTCTTGACGGGACCACTGAAGCTTTCTTT.

The V gene is TRBV7-7, the J gene TRBJ2-1; D is uncertain. CDR3 length equals 14 residues. V shed 5 bases and J shed 8 bases, with 16 bases lying between them. Germline values: CDR1 SSHAT, CDR2 FNYEAQ (reference sequence). The CDR3 DNA reads as TGTGCCAGCAGCCCGACGGCCTCAATATATGAGCAGTTCTTC. Translated, it gives CASSPTASIYEQFF.

V and J are TRBV9 and TRBJ1-2; D uncertain. The CDR3 sequence is 14 residues long. The V gene's germline CDR1 is SGDLS and CDR2 YYNGEE. The V gene lost 0 bases and the J gene lost 8 bases, with 14 bases spanning the gap. For the CDR3, the DNA is TGTGCCAGCAGCGTAGACGTCCAAGGCGGGGGCTACACCTTC. This encodes CASSVDVQGGGYTF.

The chain recombines TRBV19 with TRBJ2-3; D gene unclear. V lost 6 bases to trimming and J lost 2 bases, with 12 bases between them. The germline CDR1 and CDR2 sequences are LNHDA and SQIVND (reference sequence). The CDR3 contains 14 residues. Written as DNA, the CDR3 is TGTGCCAGTAGGCGGTCCTCTGACACAGATACGCAGTATTTT. Translating gives CASRRSSDTDTQYF.

The chain carries TRBV5-4 and TRBJ2-7; TRBD1 matches at 9 bases. The CDR3 is made up of 14 amino acids. Trimming cost V 5 bases and J 6 bases; bases outside gene matches: 9. In germline, CDR1 is SGHNT, CDR2 YYREEE (reference sequence). The CDR3 DNA is TGTGCCAGCAGTCGGAGGGACAGGGTCCGCGAGCAGTACTTC. This sequence encodes CASSRRDRVREQYF.

This chain joins TRBV6-2 or TRBV6-3 and TRBJ2-3, with D tentatively TRBD1 (6 bases). Germline assignment: CDR1 MNHEY and CDR2 SVGEGT. This CDR3 contains 18 residues. The V gene lost 2 bases and the J gene lost 0 bases, with 18 bases spanning the gap. CDR3 sequence: CASSYRLQGIKSTDTQYF. The CDR3 region has the DNA TGTGCCAGCAGTTACAGATTGCAGGGGATCAAGAGCACAGATACGCAGTATTTT.

This clone has a single count. This chain links TRBV9 with TRBJ1-1; no definite D call. Germline-derived CDR1 and CDR2 are SGDLS and YYNGEE. The V end was cut by 3 bases, the J end by 1 base, with 10 bases between. The CDR3 spans 14 residues. The CDR3 region has the DNA TGTGCCAGCAGCGATCCGTCAGAGAACACTGAAGCTTTCTTT. Amino acid sequence: CASSDPSENTEAFF.

The genes are TRBV7-2 and TRBJ2-7; D is perhaps TRBD1 or TRBD2 (5 bases each). The germline V and J ends were trimmed by 0 bases and 2 bases, with 11 bases remaining between them. This CDR3 region has 15 residues. Germline V gene lookup returns CDR1 SGHTA and CDR2 FQGNSA. CDR3 DNA sequence: TGTGCCAGCAGCTTAGCCGGGACGGCAACCTACGAGCAGTACTTC. It is translated as CASSLAGTATYEQYF. Using reference TRBV7-2 and TRBJ2-7 for the parts outside the CDR3, the full variable domain is GAGVSQSPSNKVTEKGKDVELRCDPISGHTALYWYRQSLGQGLEFLIYFQGNSAPDKSGLPSDRFSAERTGGSVSTLTIQRTQQEDSAVYLCASSLAGTATYEQYFGPGTRLTVT.

The rearrangement links TRBV9 to TRBJ1-4; D is possibly TRBD1 (6 bases). Trimming shortened V by 4 bases and J by 7 bases, and 20 bases separated the two germline ends. Germline values: CDR1 SGDLS, CDR2 YYNGEE. The CDR3 extends over 16 amino acids. The CDR3 protein is CASSQGPGTIVEKLFF. The CDR3 DNA follows: TGTGCCAGCAGCCAAGGACCCGGGACAATCGTTGAAAAACTGTTTTTT. Drawing the rest from reference TRBV9 and TRBJ1-4, the complete variable domain is DSGVTQTPKHLITATGQRVTLRCSPRSGDLSVYWYQQSLDQGLQFLIQYYNGEERAKGNILERFSAQQFPDLHSELNLSSLELGDSALYFCASSQGPGTIVEKLFFGSGTQLSVL.

The chain is built from TRBV28 and TRBJ1-1; 8 positions match TRBD1. J was trimmed by 8 bases and V by 6 bases; bases with no gene match: 11. The CDR3 runs 14 residues. CDR1 and CDR2 from the germline V gene are MDHEN and SYDVKM. Here the CDR3 reads CASSRPGAGGEAFF. The CDR3 DNA sequence: TGTGCCAGCAGCCGCCCGGGGGCAGGGGGCGAAGCTTTCTTT.

V is TRBV3-1 (or the pseudogene TRBV3-2) and J is TRBJ1-1, with D uncertain. Germline V gene data show CDR1 as LGHDT and CDR2 as YNNKEL (reference sequence). This CDR3 has 13 amino acids. Trimming removed 4 bases from V and 3 bases from J, with 9 bases in between. CDR3 protein: CASSRKGDTEAFF. The CDR3 DNA sequence: TGTGCCAGCAGCCGCAAGGGTGACACTGAAGCTTTCTTT.

V and J are TRBV28 and TRBJ2-2, with 16 bases aligning to TRBD2. Per germline, CDR1 MDHEN and CDR2 SYDVKM. Trimming cost V 6 bases and J 6 bases; bases outside gene matches: 13. This CDR3 has 19 amino acids. CDR3 bases: TGTGCCAGCAGATTCTATCCGGGACTAGCGGGGGGGCCGCCCGGGGAGCTGTTTTTT. Its protein product is CASRFYPGLAGGPPGELFF.

The CDR3 DNA is TGTGCCAGCAGCCCCCTGGGGGCTTTGGGCACTGAAGCTTTCTTT. As protein: CASSPLGALGTEAFF. The chain carries TRBV28 and TRBJ1-1, with a weak D call TRBD1 (6 bases). Germline V gene sequence: CDR1 MDHEN, CDR2 SYDVKM. The CDR3 is 15 residues long. Trimming pared 6 bases from V and 4 bases from J, leaving 18 bases between.

Worth noting for this clone: At one end the junction does not follow the germline gene, possibly because of a read error. The chain couples TRBV6-1 to TRBJ2-5; tentatively, D is TRBD1 (5 bases). Germline CDR1 is MNHNS and CDR2 is SASEGT. The CDR3 is 15 residues long. The CDR3, as DNA: TGTGTCAGCAGTGAAAAGGGGAACAGGCAAGAGACCCAGTACTTC. Its protein is CVSSEKGNRQETQYF.

The chain combines TRBV11-2 with TRBJ1-1; D ambiguous. Germline CDR1 and CDR2: SGHAT and FQNNGV. The V gene lost 3 bases and the J gene lost 8 bases, with 10 bases spanning the gap. The CDR3 is 12 residues long. Written as DNA, the CDR3 is TGTGCCAGCAGCTTTAGGTACGGGGAAGCTTTCTTT. This sequence encodes CASSFRYGEAFF.

This chain uses TRBV28 with TRBJ1-4; TRBD1 might be the D (5 bases). The CDR3 covers 17 residues. V was pared by 4 bases and J by 0 bases, with 15 bases between. Germline V gene data show CDR1 as MDHEN and CDR2 as SYDVKM. CDR3 residues: CASSSDSAPTTNEKLFF. For the CDR3, the DNA is TGTGCCAGCAGTTCCGACAGCGCCCCTACAACTAATGAAAAACTGTTTTTT.

The chain is built from TRBV19 and TRBJ2-5; the match to TRBD1 covers 10 bases. This CDR3 comprises 15 residues. Looked up from germline, CDR1 is LNHDA and CDR2 is SQIVND (reference sequence). Trimming cost V 5 bases and J 2 bases; bases outside gene matches: 5. As DNA, the CDR3 is TGTGCCAGTAGTCTTGGGACAGGGGAACAAGAGACCCAGTACTTC. It specifies CASSLGTGEQETQYF.

The chain employs TRBV5-1 and TRBJ2-5, with 7 nucleotides matching TRBD2. Germline V gene lookup returns CDR1 SGHRS and CDR2 YFSETQ. The CDR3 contains 17 residues. V lost 4 bases, J lost 4 bases, and 16 bases stayed unmatched. The CDR3 reads CASSHRAGPGLVETQYF. CDR3 coding DNA: TGCGCCAGCAGCCACAGAGCGGGGCCCGGGTTGGTAGAGACCCAGTACTTC.

The rearrangement joins TRBV19 to TRBJ2-5; the D gene is possibly TRBD1 (5 bases). The CDR3 covers 15 residues. Germline V lookup: CDR1 LNHDA, CDR2 SQIVND (reference sequence). V was pared by 6 bases and J by 1 base, with 15 bases between. CDR3 nucleotide sequence: TGTGCCAGTAGCTTCTACTTTGGGGCCCAAGAGACCCAGTACTTC. This translates into CASSFYFGAQETQYF.

This chain uses TRBV7-2 with TRBJ2-7, with D perhaps assigned TRBD1 or TRBD2 (5 bases each). Germline values: CDR1 SGHTA, CDR2 FQGNSA. The CDR3 totals 16 residues. The V end was cut by 2 bases, the J end by 2 bases, with 16 bases between. CDR3 in DNA: TGTGCCAGCAGCTTAAGTATTGGTTTGGGGGCCTACGAGCAGTACTTC. It codes for CASSLSIGLGAYEQYF.

This clone is a singleton in its sample. The chain couples TRBV30 to TRBJ2-2; no reliable D call. CDR3 length: 14 amino acids. With 3 bases removed from V and 7 bases from J, the gap between germline ends came to 15 bases. Germline CDR1 is GTSNPN and CDR2 is SVGIG (reference sequence). The CDR3 nucleotides read TGTGCCTGGAGGGGAACCAGGAGACTCGGGGAGCTGTTTTTT. Its translation: CAWRGTRRLGELFF.